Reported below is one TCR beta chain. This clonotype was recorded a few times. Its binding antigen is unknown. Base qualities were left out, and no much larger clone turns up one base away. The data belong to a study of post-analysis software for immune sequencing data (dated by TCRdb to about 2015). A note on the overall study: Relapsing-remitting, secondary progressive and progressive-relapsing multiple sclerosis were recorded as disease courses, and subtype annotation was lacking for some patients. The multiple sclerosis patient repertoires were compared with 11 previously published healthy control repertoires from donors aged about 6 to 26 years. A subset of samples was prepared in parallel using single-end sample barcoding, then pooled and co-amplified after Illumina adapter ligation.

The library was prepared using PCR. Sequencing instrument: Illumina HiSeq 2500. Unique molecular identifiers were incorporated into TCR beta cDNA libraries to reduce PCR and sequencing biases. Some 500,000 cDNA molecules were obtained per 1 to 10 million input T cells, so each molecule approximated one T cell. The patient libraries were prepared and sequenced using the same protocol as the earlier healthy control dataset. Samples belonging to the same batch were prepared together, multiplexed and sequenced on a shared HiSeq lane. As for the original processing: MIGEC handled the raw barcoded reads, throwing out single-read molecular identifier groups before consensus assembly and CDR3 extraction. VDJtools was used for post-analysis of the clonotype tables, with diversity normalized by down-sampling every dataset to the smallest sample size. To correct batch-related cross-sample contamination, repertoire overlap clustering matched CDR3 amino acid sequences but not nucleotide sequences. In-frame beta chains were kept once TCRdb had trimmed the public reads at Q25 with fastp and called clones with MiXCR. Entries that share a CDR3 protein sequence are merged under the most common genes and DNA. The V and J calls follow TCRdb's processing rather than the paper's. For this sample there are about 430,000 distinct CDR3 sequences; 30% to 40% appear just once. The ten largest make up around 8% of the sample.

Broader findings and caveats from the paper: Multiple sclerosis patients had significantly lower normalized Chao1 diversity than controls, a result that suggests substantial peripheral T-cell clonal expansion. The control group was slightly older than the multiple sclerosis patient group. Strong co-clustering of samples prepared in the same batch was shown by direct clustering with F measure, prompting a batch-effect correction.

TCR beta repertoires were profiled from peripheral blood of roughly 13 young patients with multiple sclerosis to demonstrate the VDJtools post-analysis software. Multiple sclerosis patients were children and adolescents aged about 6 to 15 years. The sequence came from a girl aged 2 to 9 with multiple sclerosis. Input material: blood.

The nucleotides read TGTGCCATCAGTGGCCGGAGTTCTGGGGCCAACGTCCTGACTTTC. Translation gives CAISGRSSGANVLTF. In this chain, TRBV10-3 is recombined with TRBJ2-6; the D gene assignment is ambiguous. The CDR1 and CDR2 encoded by the germline V gene are ENHRY and SYGVKD. The CDR3 has 15 amino acids, counting the end cysteine and phenylalanine. Only the CDR3 region is kept as DNA, spanning 45 bases read in frame from base 1. The germline ends are 8 bases apart after V is trimmed by 4 bases and J by 1 base.